This entry lists 20 T cell receptor beta chains sequenced from one sample in a study of read filtering for tumor transcriptome and immune sequencing. The library was built from approximately 400 ng RNA with molecular barcoded adaptors for alpha/delta and beta/gamma chains. TCRdb reprocessed the reads via MiXCR and lists one record per CDR3 protein. The sample holds around 25,000 distinct CDR3 sequences, 20% to 25% seen once. Source material: a population of CD138-negative cells sorted from bone marrow. Source of these receptors: a donor aged 40 or over with multiple myeloma.

This clonotype was detected ten times or more. The genes are TRBV11-2 and TRBJ2-1; no clear D gene. Looked up from germline, CDR1 is SGHAT and CDR2 is FQNNGV. This CDR3 is 12 amino acids long. V was cut by 6 bases and J by 7 bases, with 10 bases left in between. This CDR3 reads CASSSDWNEQFF. The CDR3 DNA sequence: TGTGCCAGCAGTTCAGACTGGAATGAGCAGTTCTTC.

Note on this clonotype: This sequence may be a read error, since a much larger clone differs from it by one base. The chain has TRBV7-9 and TRBJ1-4, with D perhaps matching TRBD1 (5 bases). The CDR3 runs 13 residues. In germline, CDR1 is SEHNR, CDR2 FQNEAQ (reference sequence). The CDR3 nucleotides read TGTGCCGGCAGCTTCCAGGGTGGGGAAAAACTGTTTTTT. Encoded protein: CAGSFQGGEKLFF.

The chain is built from TRBV10-3 and TRBJ2-3; 7 positions match TRBD2. CDR1 ENHRY and CDR2 SYGVKD come from the germline V gene. V gave up 8 bases and J gave up 5 bases; unmatched junction bases: 7. This CDR3 spans 13 amino acids. CDR3 sequence (DNA): TGTGCCATCCGTACGGGGGAGGGAGATACGCAGTATTTT. Encoded protein: CAIRTGEGDTQYF.

This clonotype was found once. The CDR3 bases are TGTGCCAGTAGTCAGGGGTTTAACTATGGCTACACCTTC. Its translation: CASSQGFNYGYTF. The chain uses TRBV19 and TRBJ1-2, with a tentative D call TRBD1 (6 bases). This CDR3 region has 13 residues. Per germline, CDR1 LNHDA and CDR2 SQIVND (reference sequence). The germline V and J ends were trimmed by 5 bases and 1 base, with 8 bases remaining between them.

Comments on this clonotype: A read error is possible here, since a much larger clone lies one base away. The V call is TRBV2, the J call TRBJ2-1, with 10 bases identical to TRBD1. The CDR3 loop spans 14 amino acids. CDR1 is SNHLY, CDR2 FYNNEI, per germline. J was trimmed by 5 bases and V by 6 bases; bases with no gene match: 4. The CDR3 here is CASRLGQGNNEQFF. In DNA form, the CDR3 reads TGTGCCAGCAGACTGGGACAGGGGAACAATGAGCAGTTCTTC.

The chain couples TRBV24-1 to TRBJ2-3; 7 bases are shared with TRBD1. After removal of 6 bases from V and 4 bases from J, the junction contained 6 bases not matched to a gene. The CDR3 extends over 14 amino acids. Germline V CDR1 and CDR2: KGHDR, SFDVKD. The CDR3, as DNA: TGTGCCACCAGTCCAGGACAGGCGGCAGATACGCAGTATTTT. Translated: CATSPGQAADTQYF.

In this sample, this clonotype is medium-sized. The gene calls are TRBV19 and TRBJ2-2, with 8 nucleotides matching TRBD1. This CDR3 spans 13 amino acids. After removal of 5 bases from V and 6 bases from J, the junction contained 2 bases not matched to a gene. Germline CDR1 is LNHDA and CDR2 is SQIVND (reference sequence). CDR3 bases: TGTGCCAGTAGTCAACAGGGGGCCGGGGAGCTGTTTTTT. Translation: CASSQQGAGELFF.

This clonotype was observed at least ten times. The chain recombines TRBV20-1 with TRBJ1-2; no clear D. Germline CDR1 reads DFQATT; CDR2 reads SNEGSKA (reference sequence). This CDR3 is built from 14 residues. V lost 8 bases and J lost 0, with 16 bases in between. CDR3 residues: CSLKHQTPNYGYTF. Here the CDR3 DNA reads TGCAGTCTAAAACACCAAACCCCTAACTATGGCTACACCTTC.

The chain joins TRBV10-3 to TRBJ1-4; maybe TRBD1 (5 bases). The CDR3 runs 15 residues. Between the trimmed V and J ends, which lost 6 bases and 4 bases, there was a span of 15 bases. The germline V gene has CDR1 ENHRY and CDR2 SYGVKD. The CDR3 nucleotides read TGTGCCATCAGGAGGAGGGGCGGCCATAATGAAAAACTGTTTTTT. It translates to CAIRRRGGHNEKLFF.

This clonotype was seen at least ten times. The chain uses TRBV15 and TRBJ1-2; 8 positions match TRBD1. Germline CDR1 is LNHNV and CDR2 is YYDKDF (reference sequence). This CDR3 has 16 amino acids. The ends lost 0 bases at V and 8 bases at J; junction bases unmatched: 11. The CDR3 here is CATSRDPARGLRGYTF. The CDR3 nucleotides are TGTGCCACCAGCAGAGATCCGGCCAGGGGGCTGAGAGGCTACACCTTC. The full variable domain, completed using reference TRBV15 and TRBJ1-2, is DAMVIQNPRYQVTQFGKPVTLSCSQTLNHNVMYWYQQKSSQAPKLLFHYYDKDFNNEADTPDNFQSRRPNTSFCFLDIRSPGLGDTAMYLCATSRDPARGLRGYTFGSGTRLTVV.

CDR3 amino acids: CASSLRPGLKNQPQHF. As DNA, the CDR3 is TGTGCCAGCAGTTTAAGGCCCGGATTGAAGAATCAGCCCCAGCATTTT. J is TRBJ1-5 and V is TRBV12-3 or TRBV12-4; D is unresolved. The CDR3 loop spans 16 amino acids. Trimming left V 2 bases short and J 4 bases short, with 15 bases between.

At least ten counts were recorded for this clonotype. This chain joins TRBV28 and TRBJ2-3, with TRBD2 matching over 8 bases. The V gene's germline CDR1 is MDHEN and CDR2 SYDVKM. The ends lost 6 bases at V and 0 bases at J; junction bases unmatched: 17. CDR3 length: 19 residues. The CDR3 reads CASSPWVAGSDTSTDTQYF. The CDR3 nucleotides are TGTGCCAGCAGCCCCTGGGTAGCGGGGAGCGATACTAGCACAGATACGCAGTATTTT. Full variable domain (missing parts from reference TRBV28 and TRBJ2-3): DVKVTQSSRYLVKRTGEKVFLECVQDMDHENMFWYRQDPGLGLRLIYFSYDVKMKEKGDIPEGYSVSREKKERFSLILESASTNQTSMYLCASSPWVAGSDTSTDTQYFGPGTRLTVL.

The gene calls are TRBV3-1 and TRBJ1-4; D is unresolved. The CDR3 is 14 residues long. Germline V gene data show CDR1 as LGHDT and CDR2 as YNNKEL (reference sequence). V lost 6 bases and J lost 2, with 10 bases in between. The CDR3 nucleotides read TGTGCCAGCAGACCAGGAGCCACTAATGAAAAACTGTTTTTT. It encodes CASRPGATNEKLFF.

This clonotype was counted many times. The V gene is TRBV10-3, the J gene TRBJ1-1; D is possibly TRBD1 (5 bases). The CDR3 consists of 14 residues. Germline CDR1 ENHRY, CDR2 SYGVKD. The germline V and J ends were trimmed by 5 bases and 0 bases, with 10 bases remaining between them. The CDR3 here is CAISPGTVNTEAFF. In DNA form, the CDR3 reads TGTGCCATCAGTCCCGGGACCGTGAACACTGAAGCTTTCTTT.

J is TRBJ2-5 and V is TRBV6-5; 10 bases match TRBD2. The germline V gene has CDR1 MNHEY and CDR2 SVGAGI. The length of the CDR3 is 17 residues. J lost 2 bases, V lost 2 bases, and 8 bases had no gene match. The CDR3 protein is CASSYGASGGPQETQYF. The CDR3 coding sequence is TGTGCCAGCAGTTACGGAGCTAGCGGGGGCCCGCAAGAGACCCAGTACTTC.

The J gene is TRBJ2-7, the V gene TRBV19, with 9 bases identical to TRBD1. The CDR3 covers 14 residues. The trim removed 5 bases at V and 5 bases at J, leaving 7 bases unmatched. Germline loops: CDR1 LNHDA, CDR2 SQIVND (reference sequence). The CDR3 sequence: CASSVDRGWNEQYF. The CDR3 DNA reads TGTGCCAGTAGTGTGGACAGGGGTTGGAACGAGCAGTACTTC.

This clonotype was detected ten times or more. This sequence joins TRBV2 and TRBJ2-1, with D tentatively TRBD1 or TRBD2 (6 bases each). Per germline, CDR1 SNHLY and CDR2 FYNNEI. V was shortened by 2 bases and J by 0 bases, with 20 bases between the two germline ends. This CDR3 has 19 amino acids. CDR3 amino acids: CASSELSHGGLSSYNEQFF. As DNA, the CDR3 is TGTGCCAGCAGTGAATTAAGCCACGGGGGCTTAAGCTCCTACAATGAGCAGTTCTTC.

This clonotype was seen a few times. The chain has TRBV10-3 and TRBJ2-5; TRBD2 aligns across 7 bases. The CDR3 sequence is 13 residues long. The V and J ends lost 6 bases and 4 bases, in that order; junction bases with no gene match: 5. CDR1 is ENHRY and CDR2 is SYGVKD in the germline V gene. CDR3 bases: TGTGCCATCAGAGGGAGGGACTCAGAGACCCAGTACTTC. Translating it yields CAIRGRDSETQYF.

This clonotype was seen at least ten times. The chain joins TRBV9 to TRBJ2-5; 11 nucleotides agree with TRBD1. The J segment lost 5 bases and the V segment lost 4 bases, leaving 7 bases of the junction unmatched. This CDR3 comprises 15 residues. Germline lookup yields CDR1 SGDLS and CDR2 YYNGEE. In DNA, the CDR3 is TGTGCCAGCAGCAGACGGACAGGGGGCGCGGAGACCCAGTACTTC. Translation gives CASSRRTGGAETQYF.

A remark on this clonotype: This may stem from a read error, because a much larger clone lies one nucleotide away. The J gene is TRBJ2-4, the V gene TRBV30, with 11 bases that match TRBD1. This CDR3 contains 15 residues. Germline trimming cut 5 bases from V and 4 bases from J; bases unmatched to any gene: 7. Germline V lookup: CDR1 GTSNPN, CDR2 SVGIG (reference sequence). DNA for the CDR3: TGTGCCTGGGGAGGACAGGGGGCTGGGAAAAACATTCAGTACTTC. Translation: CAWGGQGAGKNIQYF. The entire variable domain, with the rest obtained from reference TRBV30 and TRBJ2-4, is as follows: SQTIHQWPATLVQPVGSPLSLECTVEGTSNPNLYWYRQAAGRGLQLLFYSVGIGQISSEVPQNLSASRPQDRQFILSSKKLLLSDSGFYLCAWGGQGAGKNIQYFGAGTRLSVL.